A selection of T cell receptor beta chains follows, all from one sample in a study of blood T cell repertoires in COVID-19. This table comes from immunoSEQ multiplex PCR, and its TCRdb copy is limited to in-frame clones, with some not included. Of hundreds of thousands of clones in the sample, more than 75% were seen once. The sample was peripheral blood. All receptors come from an elderly man with acute or convalescent COVID-19. CDR3s include the opening cysteine and the closing phenylalanine or tryptophan. A D gene is named only where the DNA matches it firmly. Some rows mark clone size as missing; the rest say once, few, many or name a class of expanded clone.

TRBD1	once	TRBV30	TRBJ1-1	CAGTTGGFAEAFF	TGTGCCGGTACGACAGGGGGGTTTGCTGAAGCTTTCTTT
-	once	TRBV27	TRBJ2-3	CASRGGAGKLDTQYF	TGTGCCAGTCGAGGAGGGGCAGGTAAACTGGATACGCAGTATTTT
TRBD1	-	TRBV7-8	TRBJ2-4	CASSLDSGTAKNIQYF	TGTGCCAGCAGCTTGGACTCCGGGACAGCTAAAAACATTCAGTACTTC
-	-	TRBV2	TRBJ2-2	CASRAANTGELFF	TGTGCCAGCAGGGCTGCGAACACCGGGGAGCTGTTTTTT
TRBD2	-	TRBV6-5	TRBJ2-3	CASRGVLAVDTQYF	TGTGCCAGCAGAGGAGTACTAGCGGTGGATACGCAGTATTTT
-	-	TRBV7-9	TRBJ1-1	CASSRKVRFEAFF	TGTGCCAGCTCTAGAAAGGTCCGCTTTGAAGCTTTCTTT
TRBD1	few	TRBV19	TRBJ1-4	CASRNRGLGEKLFF	TGTGCCAGTAGGAACAGGGGTTTGGGGGAAAAACTGTTTTTT
-	few	TRBV7-3	TRBJ2-2	CASSFHRDSGELFF	TGTGCCAGCAGCTTCCACCGAGACTCCGGGGAGCTGTTTTTT
TRBD1	-	TRBV24-1	TRBJ1-2	CATTRTGEDGYTF	TGTGCCACCACTCGGACAGGGGAAGATGGCTACACCTTC
TRBD2	-	TRBV18	TRBJ2-1	CASSPGLASEQFF	TGTGCCAGCTCACCGGGACTAGCGAGTGAGCAGTTCTTC
TRBD1	-	TRBV4-1	TRBJ2-1	CASSQEDRPTNEQFF	TGCGCCAGCAGCCAGGAGGACAGGCCTACTAATGAGCAGTTCTTC
-	-	TRBV28	TRBJ1-5	CASSPAGGRDQPQHF	TGTGCCAGCAGCCCGGCGGGGGGCCGTGATCAGCCCCAGCATTTT
TRBD2	-	TRBV9	TRBJ2-1	CASEPASGGYNEQFF	TGTGCCAGCGAGCCCGCTAGCGGGGGATACAATGAGCAGTTCTTC
TRBD1	-	TRBV19	TRBJ1-2	CASSPKTGGRITNYGYTF	TGTGCCAGTAGTCCGAAGACAGGGGGCCGAATCACTAACTATGGCTACACCTTC
-	few	TRBV6-1	TRBJ1-2	CASSERPGDYGYTF	TGTGCCAGCAGTGAACGTCCAGGGGACTATGGCTACACCTTC
-	-	TRBV18	TRBJ2-3	CASSPGNGDTQYF	TGTGCCAGCTCACCAGGCAACGGGGATACGCAGTATTTT
-	-	TRBV6-4	TRBJ1-1	CASSEPAGNTEAFF	TGTGCCAGCAGTGAACCGGCAGGAAACACTGAAGCTTTCTTT
TRBD2	-	TRBV5-1	TRBJ2-5	CASSFTSGRRETQYF	TGCGCCAGCAGCTTCACTAGCGGGAGGAGGGAGACCCAGTACTTC
TRBD1	-	TRBV24-1	TRBJ2-2	CATSDDRESTGELFF	TGTGCCACCAGTGATGACAGGGAGTCCACCGGGGAGCTGTTTTTT
TRBD2	-	TRBV30	TRBJ2-1	CAWSVTASGRAAYNEQFF	TGTGCCTGGAGTGTAACGGCTAGCGGGAGGGCCGCTTACAATGAGCAGTTCTTC
-	-	TRBV12-5	TRBJ2-7	CASGPGLGEQYF	TGTGCTAGTGGCCCGGGGTTGGGCGAGCAGTACTTC
TRBD1	-	TRBV11-1	TRBJ2-1	CASSQDRDEQFF	TGTGCCAGCAGCCAAGACAGGGATGAGCAGTTCTTC
-	-	TRBV3-1/TRBV3-2	TRBJ2-5	CASSQQGKIQETQYF	TGTGCCAGCAGCCAACAGGGCAAGATCCAAGAGACCCAGTACTTC
-	once	TRBV6-5	TRBJ1-5	CASSHAESNQPQHF	TGTGCCAGCAGTCACGCGGAGAGCAATCAGCCCCAGCATTTT
TRBD2	-	TRBV18	TRBJ2-3	CASSPPASGNTDTQYF	TGTGCCAGCTCACCACCGGCTAGCGGGAACACAGATACGCAGTATTTT
-	-	TRBV19	TRBJ2-3	CASSIRRDSDTQYF	TGTGCCAGTAGTATTCGGCGGGATTCAGATACGCAGTATTTT
TRBD1	-	TRBV6-1	TRBJ1-4	CASSEIMVGTGNEKLFF	TGTGCCAGCAGTGAAATCATGGTGGGGACAGGGAATGAAAAACTGTTTTTT
TRBD2	-	TRBV7-8	TRBJ2-5	CASSLGVAGEVQETQYF	TGTGCCAGCAGCTTAGGTGTAGCGGGAGAGGTACAAGAGACCCAGTACTTC
-	-	TRBV14	TRBJ2-1	CASSQTRSGLYNEQFF	TGTGCCAGCAGCCAGACGAGAAGCGGCTTGTACAATGAGCAGTTCTTC
-	-	TRBV7-8	TRBJ2-3	CASSSPGASTDTQYF	TGTGCCAGCAGCTCACCGGGAGCCAGCACAGATACGCAGTATTTT
TRBD2	-	TRBV24-1	TRBJ2-1	CATSDKGLAGGRNEQFF	TGTGCCACCAGTGACAAGGGACTAGCGGGAGGACGCAATGAGCAGTTCTTC
-	-	TRBV3-1/TRBV3-2	TRBJ1-1	CASSQVLGEGDGYTEAFF	TGTGCCAGCAGCCAAGTGCTGGGTGAGGGAGACGGTTACACTGAAGCTTTCTTT
-	-	TRBV6-5	TRBJ1-6	CASSVTGFDSPLHF	TGTGCCAGCAGCGTTACAGGCTTCGATTCACCCCTCCACTTT
TRBD2	-	TRBV5-1	TRBJ2-1	CASSPSAHPGLAGVRLDNEQFF	TGCGCCAGCAGCCCCTCGGCCCATCCGGGACTAGCGGGAGTTAGGTTGGACAATGAGCAGTTCTTC
-	-	TRBV5-6	TRBJ2-1	CASSLAPSFEQFF	TGTGCCAGCAGCTTGGCCCCGTCTTTCGAGCAGTTCTTC
-	-	TRBV19	TRBJ1-1	CASTQTGLGTEAFF	TGTGCCAGTACTCAGACAGGTTTAGGGACTGAAGCTTTCTTT
-	once	TRBV25-1	TRBJ1-4	CASSEWAEKLFF	TGTGCCAGCAGTGAATGGGCTGAAAAACTGTTTTTT
TRBD2	-	TRBV5-6	TRBJ2-1	CASSLRTSGSNEQFF	TGTGCCAGCAGCTTGCGGACTAGCGGGAGTAATGAGCAGTTCTTC
TRBD2	-	TRBV6-2/TRBV6-3	TRBJ2-3	CASSSLLAALSDTQYF	TGTGCCAGCAGTTCCTTACTAGCGGCACTCTCAGATACGCAGTATTTT
TRBD2	-	TRBV24-1	TRBJ2-3	CATSDIKLAGVGTDTQYF	TGTGCCACCAGTGATATCAAGTTAGCGGGAGTGGGCACAGATACGCAGTATTTT
-	once	TRBV28	TRBJ2-7	CASRPRLGMYEQYF	TGTGCCAGCAGGCCCCGGCTGGGCATGTACGAGCAGTACTTC